What follows is one T cell receptor beta chain and its context. Per the original methods: Estimated nucleated cell counts came from reference gene primer amplification. Clones were sequenced by immunoSEQ multiplex PCR, and TCRdb holds only the in-frame ones, with some missing. V, J and clone size were drawn from that table, and D and trimming were deduced from the DNA. The top ten clones hold under 8.5% of a sample with about 360,000 clones, approximately 86% of them seen once. The sample comes from a study of blood T cell repertoires in COVID-19. Study summary: Specimens from acute and convalescent COVID-19 originated in the United States, Italy and Spain. Sources were T cells, B-cell-depleted T cells, or PBMCs; the material itself was cDNA or gDNA.

Recruited during active infection, patients (from Seattle) were subsequently followed longitudinally. The receptor comes from a woman aged 55-75 years with COVID-19, enrolled during active disease. Sequenced input: peripheral blood.

The CDR3 loop is CASSTTSGGAELFF. The CDR3 coding sequence is TGTGCCAGTAGTACAACTAGCGGGGGGGCAGAGCTGTTTTTT. The V gene is TRBV19, the J gene TRBJ2-2; 13 bases map to TRBD2. The germline CDR1 and CDR2 sequences are LNHDA and SQIVND (reference sequence). V gave up 4 bases and J gave up 11 bases; unmatched junction bases: 4. The CDR3 runs to 14 residues.